The sequence of this T cell receptor (beta chain) was determined in a study of identical twins. One entry per CDR3 protein results from TCRdb running MiXCR on the 5' RACE reads. This repertoire shows 1,800,000 or so distinct CDR3 sequences, around 29% found once; its top ten account for 0.25% to 0.3%. There were only healthy Caucasians among the donors. CDR3 length equals 15 residues. The germline V gene encodes CDR1 SGHAT and CDR2 FQNNGV. The genes are TRBV11-2 and TRBJ2-7; D is ambiguous. Near its end, the DNA agrees better with TRBJ2-5, so the J call may be wrong. The sample was cord blood. This clonotype was sampled from a newborn girl in good health. The DNA for the CDR3 is TGTGCCAGCAGCTTAGAGCGATCCCCGGGCGAGACCCAGTACTTC. It specifies CASSLERSPGETQYF.